This T cell receptor (beta chain) was recorded in a study of OX40 agonist ivuxolimab in advanced cancers. Sequencing was performed with immunoSEQ multiplex PCR; in TCRdb, only in-frame clones are kept and a portion is missing. The sample yields 20,000 to 30,000 clones, approximately 90% seen once. Looked up from germline, CDR1 is SGHDT and CDR2 is YYEEEE. V was trimmed by 5 bases and J by 6 bases, leaving 10 bases between them. There are 12 residues in the CDR3. This clone was observed a handful of times. This receptor was obtained from an adult with an advanced solid tumor such as melanoma, head and neck, liver or kidney cancer. V usage is TRBV5-6 and J usage is TRBJ2-3, with D tentatively TRBD2 (5 bases). Sequences were derived from CD4+ or CD8+ T cells sorted from blood, sampled in a trial of the OX40 agonist ivuxolimab. CDR3 region: CASSLSGDTQYF. CDR3 DNA: TGTGCCAGCAGTCTATCGGGGGATACGCAGTATTTT. Using reference TRBV5-6 and TRBJ2-3 for the parts outside the CDR3, the full variable domain is DAGVTQSPTHLIKTRGQQVTLRCSPKSGHDTVSWYQQALGQGPQFIFQYYEEEERQRGNFPDRFSGHQFPNYSSELNVNALLLGDSALYLCASSLSGDTQYFGPGTRLTVL.